This TCR beta chain came from a study of post-analysis software for immune sequencing data. The study's findings and limits: Normalized Chao1 diversity was significantly reduced in patients versus controls. With F measure, samples from one preparation batch clustered together strongly. Among five TRBV segments more frequent in patients than controls were TRBV5-6, TRBV5-1 and TRBV20-1.

cDNA libraries of TCR beta carried unique molecular identifiers. cDNA molecules numbering about 490,000 came from roughly 0.93 to 9.6 million T cells. One entry per CDR3 protein results from TCRdb running MiXCR on the PCR reads. The sample lists hundreds of thousands of distinct CDR3 sequences, 25% to 30% occurring once. The V end was cut by 0 bases, the J end by 0 bases, with 14 bases between. This CDR3 spans 17 amino acids. The germline V gene encodes CDR1 LGHNA and CDR2 YNFKEQ. The sample holds a few counts of this clonotype. Its antigen is not identified. The rearrangement joins TRBV4-2 to TRBJ2-5, with D hard to call. The clonotype originates from a girl aged 10-17 years with multiple sclerosis. Sequencing input: blood. CDR3 nucleotides: TGTGCCAGCAGCCAAGATGGTGGCTTACTATACCAAGAGACCCAGTACTTC. Its translation: CASSQDGGLLYQETQYF.